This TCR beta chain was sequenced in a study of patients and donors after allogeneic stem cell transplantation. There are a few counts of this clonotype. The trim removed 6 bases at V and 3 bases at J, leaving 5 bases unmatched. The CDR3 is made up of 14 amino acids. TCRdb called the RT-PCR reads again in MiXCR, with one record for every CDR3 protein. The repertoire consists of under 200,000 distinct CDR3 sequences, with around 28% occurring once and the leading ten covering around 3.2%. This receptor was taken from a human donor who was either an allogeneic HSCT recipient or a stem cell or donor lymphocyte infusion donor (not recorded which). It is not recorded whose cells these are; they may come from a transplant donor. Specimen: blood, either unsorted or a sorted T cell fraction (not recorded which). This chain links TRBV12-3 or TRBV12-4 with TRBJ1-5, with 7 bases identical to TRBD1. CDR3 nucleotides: TGTGCCAGCAGACCCCAGGGGGTCAATCAGCCCCAGCATTTT. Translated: CASRPQGVNQPQHF.